The rows below give T cell receptor beta chains drawn from one sample of a study of OX40 agonist ivuxolimab in advanced cancers. Sequenced by immunoSEQ multiplex PCR; TCRdb stores in-frame clones only, minus some. This table holds tens of thousands of clones, roughly nine tenths found once. This sample comprised CD4+ or CD8+ T cells sorted from blood, obtained in a trial of the OX40 agonist ivuxolimab. The receptors derive from an adult with an advanced solid tumor such as melanoma, head and neck, liver or kidney cancer. CDR3s include the opening cysteine and the closing phenylalanine or tryptophan. D genes are given only for firm matches. Size values are once, few and many counts, or a class for expanded clones, and some rows have none.

abundance: .; v_gene: TRBV5-4; d_gene: .; j_gene: TRBJ2-1; CDR3nt: TGTGCCAGCAGCTTGGTTTCGGACAATGAGCAGTTCTTC; CDR3aa: CASSLVSDNEQFF
abundance: .; v_gene: TRBV5-1; d_gene: .; j_gene: TRBJ2-1; CDR3nt: TGCGCCAGCAGCTCGCCGACTACCAACAATGAGCAGTTCTTC; CDR3aa: CASSSPTTNNEQFF
abundance: .; v_gene: TRBV14; d_gene: .; j_gene: TRBJ1-2; CDR3nt: TGTGCCAGCAGCCAAGATATGGACTATGGCTACACCTTC; CDR3aa: CASSQDMDYGYTF
abundance: .; v_gene: TRBV30; d_gene: .; j_gene: TRBJ2-3; CDR3nt: TGTGCCTGGAGTGACCGCACAGATACGCAGTATTTT; CDR3aa: CAWSDRTDTQYF
abundance: .; v_gene: TRBV6-6; d_gene: TRBD2; j_gene: TRBJ2-7; CDR3nt: TGTGCCAGCAGTAACGGGGGGGACTACGAGCAGTACTTC; CDR3aa: CASSNGGDYEQYF
abundance: .; v_gene: TRBV6-1; d_gene: .; j_gene: TRBJ2-7; CDR3nt: TGTGCCAGCAGTGAAGTGGGGATGGGACCCGAGCAGTACTTC; CDR3aa: CASSEVGMGPEQYF
abundance: .; v_gene: TRBV15; d_gene: .; j_gene: TRBJ2-7; CDR3nt: TGTGCCACCGGTGAGCTGGGGACGTACGAGCAGTACTTC; CDR3aa: CATGELGTYEQYF
abundance: once; v_gene: TRBV2; d_gene: .; j_gene: TRBJ2-5; CDR3nt: TGTGCCAGCCGGATCCGAGGGGCAGGGGGGGACCAAGAGACCCAGTACTTC; CDR3aa: CASRIRGAGGDQETQYF
abundance: .; v_gene: TRBV7-9; d_gene: .; j_gene: TRBJ2-1; CDR3nt: TGTGCCAGCAGCTTATCGGAGAGGGGTAATGAGCAGTTCTTC; CDR3aa: CASSLSERGNEQFF
abundance: .; v_gene: TRBV10-1; d_gene: TRBD2; j_gene: TRBJ2-1; CDR3nt: TGCGCCAGCAGTGATTCCGGGAGGGACTCCTACAATGAGCAGTTCTTC; CDR3aa: CASSDSGRDSYNEQFF
abundance: medium-sized; v_gene: TRBV5-4; d_gene: .; j_gene: TRBJ1-1; CDR3nt: TGTGCCAGCAGCTTCGGGACCGCGAACACTGAAGCTTTCTTT; CDR3aa: CASSFGTANTEAFF
abundance: once; v_gene: TRBV7-6; d_gene: .; j_gene: TRBJ2-1; CDR3nt: TGTGCCAGCAGTCCCTGGCCCGGGGGTGAGGGTGAGCAGTTCTTC; CDR3aa: CASSPWPGGEGEQFF
abundance: .; v_gene: TRBV27; d_gene: TRBD1; j_gene: TRBJ2-2; CDR3nt: TGTGCCAGCAGCCACTCCACCGGGACAGGGGTCTCAGGCACCGGGGAGCTGTTTTTT; CDR3aa: CASSHSTGTGVSGTGELFF
abundance: .; v_gene: TRBV19; d_gene: .; j_gene: TRBJ2-1; CDR3nt: TGTGCCAGTACCGAGGGGAGCTCCTACAATGAGCAGTTCTTC; CDR3aa: CASTEGSSYNEQFF
abundance: .; v_gene: TRBV30; d_gene: .; j_gene: TRBJ2-1; CDR3nt: TGTGCCTGGAGTTTGGGTTCCTACAATGAGCAGTTCTTC; CDR3aa: CAWSLGSYNEQFF
abundance: .; v_gene: TRBV5-1; d_gene: .; j_gene: TRBJ2-1; CDR3nt: TGCGCCAGCAGCTTACGGAGCTCCTACAATGAGCAGTTCTTC; CDR3aa: CASSLRSSYNEQFF
abundance: .; v_gene: TRBV6-5; d_gene: TRBD2; j_gene: TRBJ2-1; CDR3nt: TGTGCCAGCAGCGGGGGGTCTTACAATGAGCAGTTCTTC; CDR3aa: CASSGGSYNEQFF
abundance: .; v_gene: TRBV16; d_gene: .; j_gene: TRBJ2-1; CDR3nt: TGTGCCAGCAGCCAATCTCCCTCATCCTCCTACAATGAGCAGTTCTTC; CDR3aa: CASSQSPSSSYNEQFF
abundance: .; v_gene: TRBV19; d_gene: .; j_gene: TRBJ1-5; CDR3nt: TGTGCCAGTAGTATAGATCCCTTTCGCCCTGGAGGAACATCAGCCCAGCATTTT; CDR3aa: CASSIDPFRPGGTSAQHF
abundance: few; v_gene: TRBV28; d_gene: .; j_gene: TRBJ1-5; CDR3nt: TGTGCCAGCAGTTGGACCTTGAATCAGCCCCAGCATTTT; CDR3aa: CASSWTLNQPQHF
abundance: medium-sized; v_gene: TRBV6-1; d_gene: TRBD2; j_gene: TRBJ2-2; CDR3nt: TGTGCCAGCAGTGAACTAGCGGGGAGCACCGGGGAGCTGTTTTTT; CDR3aa: CASSELAGSTGELFF
abundance: many; v_gene: TRBV28; d_gene: .; j_gene: TRBJ2-7; CDR3nt: TGTGCCAGCAGTTTACAGGGGAATAGGGCCTACGAGCAGTACTTC; CDR3aa: CASSLQGNRAYEQYF
abundance: once; v_gene: TRBV30; d_gene: TRBD1; j_gene: TRBJ1-1; CDR3nt: TGTGCCTGGAGTGTACAGGGGGAGACTGAAGCTTTCTTT; CDR3aa: CAWSVQGETEAFF
abundance: .; v_gene: TRBV6-1; d_gene: .; j_gene: TRBJ2-7; CDR3nt: TGTGCCAGCAGTGAAGGAACCTCCTACGAGCAGTACTTC; CDR3aa: CASSEGTSYEQYF
abundance: .; v_gene: TRBV7-8; d_gene: TRBD1; j_gene: TRBJ1-2; CDR3nt: TGTGCCAGCAGCACCACAGGGGCTGGCTACACCTTC; CDR3aa: CASSTTGAGYTF
abundance: .; v_gene: TRBV7-9; d_gene: TRBD2; j_gene: TRBJ2-5; CDR3nt: TGTGCCAGCAGCCCTAGACAGGGTTCCCCTAGCGGGAGAGAGACCCAGTACTTC; CDR3aa: CASSPRQGSPSGRETQYF
abundance: .; v_gene: TRBV7-2; d_gene: .; j_gene: TRBJ1-1; CDR3nt: TGTGCCAGCAGCTTATGGGGAGGAATGAACACTGAAGCTTTCTTT; CDR3aa: CASSLWGGMNTEAFF
abundance: .; v_gene: TRBV19; d_gene: .; j_gene: TRBJ2-1; CDR3nt: TGTGCCAGTAGTTGGGGGAATGAGCAGTTCTTC; CDR3aa: CASSWGNEQFF
abundance: .; v_gene: TRBV28; d_gene: .; j_gene: TRBJ1-1; CDR3nt: TGTGCCAGCAGTTTACCCGGCAGGGAAGAAGCTTTCTTT; CDR3aa: CASSLPGREEAFF
abundance: .; v_gene: TRBV5-1; d_gene: .; j_gene: TRBJ2-5; CDR3nt: TGCGCCAGCAGCTTGGCTGGGACCCTAACCGAGACCCAGTACTTC; CDR3aa: CASSLAGTLTETQYF
abundance: .; v_gene: TRBV4-1; d_gene: .; j_gene: TRBJ1-6; CDR3nt: TGCGCCAGCAGCCAAGACGAGGAATCACCCCTCCACTTT; CDR3aa: CASSQDEESPLHF
abundance: .; v_gene: TRBV25-1; d_gene: TRBD1; j_gene: TRBJ2-2; CDR3nt: TGTGCCAGCAGTGATCGACAGGGGACGAAGGCCGGGGAGCTGTTTTTT; CDR3aa: CASSDRQGTKAGELFF
abundance: .; v_gene: TRBV7-3; d_gene: TRBD1; j_gene: TRBJ2-1; CDR3nt: TGTGCCAGCAGTCCCTCCGGGACAGACTCCTACAATGAGCAGTTCTTC; CDR3aa: CASSPSGTDSYNEQFF